The 4 T cell receptor beta chains below come from one sample, sequenced in a study of CD8+CD57+ T cells in acquired aplastic anemia. Profiling of TCR beta VDJ combinations and CDR3 sequences used genomic DNA as template. TCRdb recomputed calls from the reads with MiXCR, one row per CDR3 protein. Among approximately 190,000 distinct CDR3 sequences listed, roughly 64% were seen once. The sample was sorted CD4+, CD8+, or CD8+CD57+ T cells (not recorded which) from PBMCs. The receptors stem from a human donor with severe aplastic anemia or a healthy control (not recorded which).

This clonotype was counted only a few times. The chain joins TRBV24-1 to TRBJ2-5; D might be TRBD1 (5 bases). Trimming removed 1 base from V and 4 bases from J, with 12 bases in between. The CDR3 spans 15 residues. CDR1 and CDR2 (germline): KGHDR, SFDVKD. The CDR3 nucleotides read TGTGCCACCAGTGATTTAAGGGGTGCAGGAGAGACCCAGTACTTC. Encoded protein: CATSDLRGAGETQYF.

The chain uses TRBV10-1 and TRBJ2-3; D call uncertain. In germline, CDR1 is WNHNN, CDR2 SYGVQD (reference sequence). This CDR3 has 14 residues. Trimming removed 2 bases from V and 5 bases from J, with 11 bases in between. The DNA of the CDR3 is TGCGCCAGCAGTGAGAGAAGGGATGGAGATACGCAGTATTTT. It is translated as CASSERRDGDTQYF.

The chain couples TRBV6-6 to TRBJ1-1; D gene unclear. V shed 7 bases and J shed 3 bases, with 9 bases lying between them. The CDR3 covers 12 residues. Looked up from germline, CDR1 is MNHNY and CDR2 is SVGAGI (reference sequence). The chain's CDR3 is CASTYSDTEAFF. In DNA form, the CDR3 reads TGTGCCAGCACCTACAGCGACACTGAAGCTTTCTTT.

This clonotype has just one count. The chain employs TRBV7-9 and TRBJ2-2, with 7 bases fitting TRBD1. Germline lookup yields CDR1 SEHNR and CDR2 FQNEAQ (reference sequence). The CDR3 runs 14 residues. V was pared by 5 bases and J by 3 bases, with 3 bases of the junction left unmatched. DNA of the CDR3: TGTGCCAGCAGCCAGACAGGGTACACCGGGGAGCTGTTTTTT. Protein sequence: CASSQTGYTGELFF.